This T cell receptor beta chain was captured by sequencing in a study of blood T cell repertoires in COVID-19. V dropped 0 bases and J dropped 0 bases, with 8 bases sitting between them. CDR1 is LNHDA and CDR2 is SQIVND in the germline V gene (reference sequence). The CDR3 has 16 residues. TCRdb's table, derived via immunoSEQ multiplex PCR, lists solely in-frame clones and lacks some. This sample carries 150,000 to 200,000 clones, about 92% of them seen once, and the ten largest clones take 4.8%. J is TRBJ2-2 and V is TRBV19; D gene unclear. Source material: peripheral blood. This sequence originates from a man in his thirties or forties with COVID-19, enrolled during active disease. This CDR3 is CASSIEAGPNTGELFF. DNA of the CDR3: TGTGCCAGTAGTATAGAAGCAGGCCCGAACACCGGGGAGCTGTTTTTT.